These 10 T cell receptor beta chains were sequenced from one sample in a study of cytomegalovirus exposure and HLA in healthy donors. Primers included in the PCR were 60 Vbeta and 13 Jbeta primers. Libraries were prepared by immunoSEQ multiplex PCR; TCRdb keeps only in-frame clonotypes and omits some of them. The repertoire includes 90,000 to 100,000 clones, roughly 80% of them detected once, and about 6.6% sits in the top ten. Sequenced material: PBMCs. All receptors come from a man aged 40-55 years in good health and CMV-seropositive.

This clone has more than one count but fewer than ten. The same CDR3 is also encoded by other DNA sequences in this sample. V gene TRBV29-1 combines with J gene TRBJ2-7; 7 positions match TRBD2. The CDR3 covers 14 residues. Germline lookup yields CDR1 SQVTM and CDR2 ANQGSEA. Trimming took 7 bases from V and 2 from J; bases not matched to a gene: 11. The CDR3 DNA is TGCAGCGCTGTTAAAGCGGGGACGGCCTACGAGCAGTACTTC. Its protein is CSAVKAGTAYEQYF.

This clone occurred a few times. The genes are TRBV4-3 and TRBJ2-7, with 7 positions matching TRBD1. The CDR3 spans 13 residues. Per germline, CDR1 LGHNA and CDR2 YSLEER. V trimming: 2 bases; J trimming: 3 bases; junction bases outside the gene matches: 1. This CDR3 is CASSQRDSYEQYF. CDR3 DNA sequence: TGCGCCAGCAGCCAACGGGACAGCTACGAGCAGTACTTC.

The chain links TRBV7-9 to TRBJ2-7, with a possible D match to TRBD2 (6 bases). The CDR3 is made up of 15 amino acids. In germline, CDR1 is SEHNR, CDR2 FQNEAQ (reference sequence). The ends were cut back, 10 bases at V and 8 bases at J, with 27 bases in the middle. CDR3 DNA sequence: TGTGCCATCCCTAGCCTAAACGGCGGGGAGTTGCAGCAGTACTTC. This gives the protein CAIPSLNGGELQQYF.

The V gene is TRBV9, the J gene TRBJ2-7, with D possibly TRBD1 on 6 matching bases. The CDR3 is 15 amino acids. CDR1 and CDR2 (germline): SGDLS, YYNGEE. Trimming left V 2 bases short and J 5 bases short, with 17 bases between. The CDR3 sequence is CASSVSGAGKDEQYF. CDR3 DNA sequence: TGTGCCAGCAGCGTTTCAGGGGCCGGGAAGGACGAGCAGTACTTC.

CDR3 sequence: CASSRVPGGPTYEQYF. The CDR3 nucleotides are TGTGCCAGCAGTCGAGTCCCCGGGGGGCCGACCTACGAGCAGTACTTC. This chain uses TRBV27 with TRBJ2-7; tentatively, D is TRBD2 (7 bases). V lost 5 bases and J lost 2, with 19 bases in between. The CDR3 has 16 residues. CDR1 is MNHEY and CDR2 is SMNVEV in the germline V gene (reference sequence).

This chain joins TRBV5-1 and TRBJ1-1; TRBD1 agrees at 8 bases. This CDR3 region has 14 residues. V lost 5 bases and J lost 6; bases outside the gene matches: 9. Germline values: CDR1 SGHRS, CDR2 YFSETQ. CDR3 loop: CASREGQGSPEAFF. For the CDR3, the DNA is TGCGCCAGCAGAGAAGGACAGGGTTCCCCTGAAGCTTTCTTT.

V gene TRBV7-2 combines with J gene TRBJ2-3; D uncertain. Trimming pared 2 bases from V and 2 bases from J, leaving 17 bases between. CDR3 length: 17 amino acids. From germline, CDR1 is SGHTA and CDR2 FQGNSA. Written as DNA, the CDR3 is TGTGCCAGCAGCTTACGCATGCTCCTAACTATCACAGATACGCAGTATTTT. Amino acids: CASSLRMLLTITDTQYF.

This CDR3 reads CASRGGRGGSTDTQYF. In nucleotides, the CDR3 is TGTGCCAGCCGAGGGGGCCGGGGGGGAAGCACAGATACGCAGTATTTT. V usage is TRBV7-8 and J usage is TRBJ2-3; D is possibly TRBD2 (8 bases). The CDR3 covers 16 residues. Trimming took off 8 bases at V and 0 bases at J, with 18 bases between the two ends. In germline, CDR1 is SGHVS, CDR2 FQNEAQ.

The chain carries TRBV9 and TRBJ1-1; D call uncertain. Germline V gene data show CDR1 as SGDLS and CDR2 as YYNGEE. Trimming took 3 bases from V and 1 from J, leaving 10 bases between them. There are 14 residues in the CDR3. Here the CDR3 DNA reads TGTGCCAGCAGCGCCTCGCGAACGAACACTGAAGCTTTCTTT. Residues: CASSASRTNTEAFF.

The chain links TRBV9 to TRBJ2-2; 8 bases agree with TRBD2. The length of the CDR3 is 16 residues. The V gene end was trimmed by 4 bases and the J gene end by 4 bases; junction bases not matched to a gene: 9. From germline, CDR1 is SGDLS and CDR2 YYNGEE. In DNA, the CDR3 is TGTGCCAGCAGCACCCGGGGGGGTTCGGGCACCGGGGAGCTGTTTTTT. Its protein product is CASSTRGGSGTGELFF.